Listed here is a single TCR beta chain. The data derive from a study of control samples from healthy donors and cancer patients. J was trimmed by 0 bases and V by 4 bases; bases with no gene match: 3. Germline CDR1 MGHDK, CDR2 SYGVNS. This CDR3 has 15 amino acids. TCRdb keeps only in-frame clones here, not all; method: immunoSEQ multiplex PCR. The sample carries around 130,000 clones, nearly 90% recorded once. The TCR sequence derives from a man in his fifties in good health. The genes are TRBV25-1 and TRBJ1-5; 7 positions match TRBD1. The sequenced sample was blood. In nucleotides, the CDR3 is TGTGCCAGCAGTGGACAGGGACATAGCAATCAGCCCCAGCATTTT. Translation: CASSGQGHSNQPQHF. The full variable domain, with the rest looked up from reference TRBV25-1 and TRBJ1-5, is EADIYQTPRYLVIGTGKKITLECSQTMGHDKMYWYQQDPGMELHLIHYSYGVNSTEKGDLSSESTVSRIRTEHFPLTLESARPSHTSQYLCASSGQGHSNQPQHFGDGTRLSIL.